These 18 T cell receptor beta chains were all obtained from the same sample, sequenced in a study of Ad26.COV2.S vaccination and SARS-CoV-2 variants. Treatment specified: roughly 19 received Ad26.COV2.S at low or high dose, single or two shots; a few received placebo; per-sample allocation not given. Following the first vaccine or placebo injection, samples were taken on day 63. Profiling relied on immunoSEQ multiplex PCR, and the TCRdb table lists in-frame clones only, not all of them. This repertoire shows roughly 500,000 clones, about 83% found once; its top ten account for roughly 13%. The sample in question was peripheral blood, obtained in a trial of Ad26.COV2.S vaccine versus placebo. The source is a person between 18 and 65 years old who received the Ad26.COV2.S COVID-19 vaccine or a placebo.

The V call is TRBV29-1, the J call TRBJ1-2, with D unclear. The CDR3 consists of 13 residues. The V end lost 4 bases, the J end lost 0 bases, and 9 bases lay between the germline ends. The germline gives CDR1 SQVTM, CDR2 ANQGSEA. CDR3 DNA: TGCAGCGTTGCCCTACAGCCTAACTATGGCTACACCTTC. It encodes CSVALQPNYGYTF. The variable domain in full, completed from reference TRBV29-1 and TRBJ1-2, reads SAVISQKPSRDICQRGTSLTIQCQVDSQVTMMFWYRQQPGQSLTLIATANQGSEATYESGFVIDKFPISRPNLTFSTLTVSNMSPEDSSIYLCSVALQPNYGYTFGSGTRLTVV.

The rearrangement uses TRBV27 and TRBJ2-3, with TRBD1 identical over 8 bases. CDR1 and CDR2 (germline): MNHEY, SMNVEV (reference sequence). This CDR3 spans 17 amino acids. V dropped 2 bases and J dropped 8; count of bases not matched to a gene: 15. The CDR3 DNA sequence: TGTGCCAGCAGTTTAAACCCGACAGGGGCCACAGGGGTTACGCAGTATTTT. This sequence encodes CASSLNPTGATGVTQYF.

This sequence joins TRBV27 and TRBJ2-1, with 8 bases fitting TRBD1. V shed 3 bases, J shed 4 bases, and the junction held 2 bases outside the gene matches. There are 14 residues in the CDR3. CDR1 and CDR2 (germline): MNHEY, SMNVEV (reference sequence). CDR3 DNA sequence: TGTGCCAGCAGTTTGGGGGACAGGTACAATGAGCAGTTCTTC. Residues: CASSLGDRYNEQFF.

The chain uses TRBV6-5 and TRBJ2-4, with 10 bases matching TRBD2. V lost 4 bases to trimming and J lost 6 bases; unmatched junction nucleotides: 3. Looked up from germline, CDR1 is MNHEY and CDR2 is SVGAGI. This CDR3 is built from 14 residues. CDR3 sequence (DNA): TGTGCCAGCAGTTTGGGACTAGCGCCAAACATTCAGTACTTC. It codes for CASSLGLAPNIQYF.

The chain couples TRBV7-9 to TRBJ2-1; 7 bases are shared with TRBD1. CDR1 SEHNR and CDR2 FQNEAQ come from the germline V gene (reference sequence). The trim removed 3 bases at V and 5 bases at J, leaving 7 bases unmatched. The CDR3 totals 15 residues. This CDR3 is CASSFGSGTDNEQFF. The CDR3 nucleotides read TGTGCCAGCAGCTTCGGTTCAGGGACAGACAATGAGCAGTTCTTC.

The rearrangement links TRBV15 to TRBJ2-3; the D gene could be TRBD1 or TRBD2 (5 bases each). Trimming took off 0 bases at V and 0 bases at J, with 13 bases between the two ends. In germline, CDR1 is LNHNV, CDR2 YYDKDF (reference sequence). The CDR3 is 17 residues long. CDR3 bases: TGTGCCACCAGCAGAGATGTGTCGGGACCAAGCACAGATACGCAGTATTTT. This codes for CATSRDVSGPSTDTQYF.

This clone was counted between two and nine times. The chain uses TRBV7-2 and TRBJ1-1, with TRBD1 identical over 9 bases. J gave up 4 bases and V 2 bases, and 5 bases lay outside the gene matches. The germline V gene has CDR1 SGHTA and CDR2 FQGNSA. The CDR3 spans 15 residues. The CDR3 protein is CASSLQTGGSTEAFF. The CDR3 region has the DNA TGTGCCAGCAGCTTACAGACAGGGGGGAGCACTGAAGCTTTCTTT.

The V and J genes are TRBV5-6 and TRBJ2-5, with 7 positions matching TRBD2. Germline CDR1 and CDR2: SGHDT and YYEEEE. The CDR3 is made up of 17 amino acids. V shed 4 bases and J 1 base; nucleotides not matched to a gene: 13. CDR3: CASSEKKRTSAQETQYF. The CDR3 nucleotides read TGTGCCAGCAGCGAGAAAAAACGAACTAGCGCCCAAGAGACCCAGTACTTC.

The V gene is TRBV11-1, the J gene TRBJ2-7; the D gene is possibly TRBD2 (5 bases). Germline V gene data show CDR1 as SGHAT and CDR2 as FQDESV (reference sequence). The CDR3 consists of 14 residues. Between the trimmed V and J ends, which lost 0 bases and 4 bases, there was a span of 10 bases. The CDR3 sequence is CASSLAGEEYEQYF. The CDR3 bases are TGTGCCAGCAGCTTAGCGGGAGAGGAGTACGAGCAGTACTTC.

CDR3 sequence reads: CSARRSSGNTIYF. The CDR3 coding sequence is TGCAGCGCCCGACGCTCCTCTGGAAACACCATATATTTT. This chain joins TRBV29-1 and TRBJ1-3; D gene unclear. V lost 7 bases and J 0 bases, leaving 10 bases between the germline ends. From germline, CDR1 is SQVTM and CDR2 ANQGSEA. The CDR3 covers 13 residues.

The V gene is TRBV5-6, the J gene TRBJ1-1, with D unresolved. Trimming cost V 4 bases and J 0 bases, with 25 bases left between them. The CDR3 is 19 residues long. Germline loops: CDR1 SGHDT, CDR2 YYEEEE. CDR3 region: CASSRSGGAGVYMNTEAFF. The CDR3 DNA reads as TGTGCCAGCAGCCGTTCTGGTGGCGCCGGGGTATATATGAACACTGAAGCTTTCTTT.

The genes are TRBV6-2 or TRBV6-3 and TRBJ2-1; 11 bases are a match to TRBD2. CDR1 is MNHEY, CDR2 SVGEGT, per germline. The junction had 11 bases not matched to a gene; V was cut back by 3 bases and J by 7 bases. This CDR3 is 17 amino acids long. The CDR3 DNA sequence: TGTGCCAGCAGTTATCTTGGCGGGGCTAGCGGGAGGAATGAGCAGTTCTTC. Protein: CASSYLGGASGRNEQFF.

This clone was seen a few times. The chain is built from TRBV4-3 and TRBJ2-2; 7 nucleotides align to TRBD2. Trimming cost V 4 bases and J 5 bases; bases outside gene matches: 4. This CDR3 comprises 14 residues. Germline lookup yields CDR1 LGHNA and CDR2 YSLEER. Here the CDR3 DNA reads TGCGCCAGCAGCCTGGGGGGAGGGACCGGGGAGCTGTTTTTT. Translating gives CASSLGGGTGELFF.

The J gene is TRBJ1-1, the V gene TRBV6-1; no firm D call. With 3 bases removed from V and 5 bases from J, the gap between germline ends came to 10 bases. Germline assignment: CDR1 MNHNS and CDR2 SASEGT. The CDR3 has 13 amino acids. The CDR3 spells CASSDDGGTEAFF. The CDR3 DNA reads TGTGCCAGCAGTGACGATGGTGGGACTGAAGCTTTCTTT.

The chain carries TRBV28 and TRBJ2-5; 7 bases line up with TRBD1. V was clipped by 6 bases and J by 0 bases; unmatched bases: 13. CDR1 and CDR2 from the germline V gene are MDHEN and SYDVKM. The CDR3 contains 17 residues. The CDR3 sequence: CASSTQTGQLYQETQYF. CDR3 coding DNA: TGTGCCAGCAGCACACAAACGGGACAGTTGTACCAAGAGACCCAGTACTTC.

The rearrangement links TRBV4-3 to TRBJ1-6; maybe TRBD1 (5 bases). Germline V gene data show CDR1 as LGHNA and CDR2 as YSLEER. The CDR3 spans 16 residues. V gave up 0 bases and J gave up 9 bases, with 15 bases separating them. The CDR3 DNA is TGCGCCAGCAGCCAAGAATCCCCGGGGCTCGGTTCACCCCTCCACTTT. Residues: CASSQESPGLGSPLHF.

Comments on this clone: The sample has other DNA sequences that encode this CDR3 too. This sequence joins TRBV6-5 and TRBJ2-1, with TRBD2 matching 9 bases. The V gene end was trimmed by 6 bases and the J gene end by 1 base; junction bases not matched to a gene: 1. This CDR3 is built from 14 residues. The germline V gene has CDR1 MNHEY and CDR2 SVGAGI. The CDR3 loop reads CASSLAGSYNEQFF. DNA for the CDR3: TGTGCCAGCAGCCTAGCGGGATCCTACAATGAGCAGTTCTTC.

The chain combines TRBV29-1 with TRBJ2-3; 8 positions match TRBD1. In germline, CDR1 is SQVTM, CDR2 ANQGSEA. This CDR3 region has 15 residues. V trimming: 0 bases; J trimming: 4 bases; junction bases outside the gene matches: 6. The CDR3 reads CSVEDRTGYPDTQYF. CDR3 nucleotide sequence: TGCAGCGTTGAAGACCGGACAGGGTATCCAGATACGCAGTATTTT.